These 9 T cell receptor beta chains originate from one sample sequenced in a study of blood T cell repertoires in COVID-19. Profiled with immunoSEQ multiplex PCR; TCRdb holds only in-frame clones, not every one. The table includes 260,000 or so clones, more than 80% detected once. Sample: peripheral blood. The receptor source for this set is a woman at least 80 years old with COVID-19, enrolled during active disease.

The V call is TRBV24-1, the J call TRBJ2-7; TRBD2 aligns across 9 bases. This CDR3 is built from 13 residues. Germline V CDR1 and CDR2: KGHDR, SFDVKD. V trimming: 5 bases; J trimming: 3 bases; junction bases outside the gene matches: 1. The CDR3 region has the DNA TGTGCCACCAGTGGAGCGGGAGGCTACGAGCAGTACTTC. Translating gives CATSGAGGYEQYF.

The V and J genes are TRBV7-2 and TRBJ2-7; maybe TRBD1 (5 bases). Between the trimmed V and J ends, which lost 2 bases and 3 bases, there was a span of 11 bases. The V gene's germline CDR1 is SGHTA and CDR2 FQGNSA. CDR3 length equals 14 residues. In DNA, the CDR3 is TGTGCCAGCAGCTTACAGACAGAATACTACGAGCAGTACTTC. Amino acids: CASSLQTEYYEQYF.

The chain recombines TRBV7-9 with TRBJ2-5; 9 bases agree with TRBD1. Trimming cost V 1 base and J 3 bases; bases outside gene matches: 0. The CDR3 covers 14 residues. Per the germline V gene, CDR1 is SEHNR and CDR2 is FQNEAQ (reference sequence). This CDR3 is CASSLGQGEETQYF. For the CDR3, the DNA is TGTGCCAGCAGCTTAGGACAGGGGGAAGAGACCCAGTACTTC.

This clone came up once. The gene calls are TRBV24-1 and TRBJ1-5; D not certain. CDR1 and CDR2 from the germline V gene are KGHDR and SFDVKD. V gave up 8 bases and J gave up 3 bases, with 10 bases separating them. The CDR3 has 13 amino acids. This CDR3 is CATNPVLNQPQHF. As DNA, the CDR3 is TGTGCCACCAACCCGGTTCTCAATCAGCCCCAGCATTTT.

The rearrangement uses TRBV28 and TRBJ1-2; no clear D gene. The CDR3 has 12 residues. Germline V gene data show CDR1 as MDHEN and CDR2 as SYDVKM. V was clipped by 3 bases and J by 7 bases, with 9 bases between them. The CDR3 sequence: CASSFAIGGYTF. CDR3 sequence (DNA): TGTGCCAGCAGTTTCGCAATCGGTGGCTACACCTTC.

The chain's CDR3 is CAWEQGGSQPQHF. The CDR3 DNA follows: TGTGCCTGGGAACAGGGAGGGAGTCAGCCCCAGCATTTT. This chain connects TRBV30 to TRBJ1-5; possible D gene TRBD1, 6 bases. The V gene's germline CDR1 is GTSNPN and CDR2 SVGIG (reference sequence). Trimming took off 5 bases at V and 6 bases at J, with 14 bases between the two ends. The CDR3 extends over 13 amino acids.

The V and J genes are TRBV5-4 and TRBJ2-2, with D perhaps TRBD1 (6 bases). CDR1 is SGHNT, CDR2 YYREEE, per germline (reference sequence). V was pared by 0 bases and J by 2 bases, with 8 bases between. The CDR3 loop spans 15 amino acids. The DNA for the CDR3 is TGTGCCAGCAGCTTGGCAGGGGCTAACACCGGGGAGCTGTTTTTT. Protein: CASSLAGANTGELFF.

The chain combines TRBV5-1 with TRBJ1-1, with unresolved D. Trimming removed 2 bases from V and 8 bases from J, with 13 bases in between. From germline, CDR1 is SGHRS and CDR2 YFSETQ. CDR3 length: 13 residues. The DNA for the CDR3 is TGCGCCAGCAGCTTTACAACTAATTTAGAAGCTTTCTTT. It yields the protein CASSFTTNLEAFF.

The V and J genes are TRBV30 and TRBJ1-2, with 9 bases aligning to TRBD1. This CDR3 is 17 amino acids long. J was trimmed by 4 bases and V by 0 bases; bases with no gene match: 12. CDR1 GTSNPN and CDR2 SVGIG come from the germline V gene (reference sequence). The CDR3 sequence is CAWSVSQGALRSYGYTF. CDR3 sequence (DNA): TGTGCCTGGAGTGTTTCACAGGGGGCACTTAGGTCCTATGGCTACACCTTC.